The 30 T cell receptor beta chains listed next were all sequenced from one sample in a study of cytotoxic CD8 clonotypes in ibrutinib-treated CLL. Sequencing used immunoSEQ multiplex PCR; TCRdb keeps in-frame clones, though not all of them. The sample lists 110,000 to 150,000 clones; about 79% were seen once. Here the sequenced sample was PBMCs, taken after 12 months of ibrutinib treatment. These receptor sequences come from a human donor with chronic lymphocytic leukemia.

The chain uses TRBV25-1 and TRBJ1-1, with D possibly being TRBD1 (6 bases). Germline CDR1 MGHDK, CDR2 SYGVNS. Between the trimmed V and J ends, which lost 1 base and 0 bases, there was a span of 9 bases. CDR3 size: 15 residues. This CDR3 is CASSESRDMNTEAFF. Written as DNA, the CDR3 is TGTGCCAGCAGTGAATCCCGGGACATGAACACTGAAGCTTTCTTT.

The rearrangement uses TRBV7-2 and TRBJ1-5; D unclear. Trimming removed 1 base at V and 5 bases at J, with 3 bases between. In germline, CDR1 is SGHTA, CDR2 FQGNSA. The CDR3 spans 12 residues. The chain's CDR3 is CASSLGDQPQHF. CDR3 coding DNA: TGTGCCAGCAGCTTAGGGGATCAGCCCCAGCATTTT. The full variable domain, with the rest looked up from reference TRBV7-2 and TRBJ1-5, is GAGVSQSPSNKVTEKGKDVELRCDPISGHTALYWYRQSLGQGLEFLIYFQGNSAPDKSGLPSDRFSAERTGGSVSTLTIQRTQQEDSAVYLCASSLGDQPQHFGDGTRLSIL.

CDR3 loop: CASGGEAWEKLFF. In DNA form, the CDR3 reads TGTGCCAGCGGCGGGGAAGCTTGGGAAAAACTGTTTTTT. The J gene is TRBJ1-4, the V gene TRBV6-5, with D hard to call. From germline, CDR1 is MNHEY and CDR2 SVGAGI. This CDR3 comprises 13 residues. Trimming shortened V by 8 bases and J by 8 bases, and 15 bases separated the two germline ends.

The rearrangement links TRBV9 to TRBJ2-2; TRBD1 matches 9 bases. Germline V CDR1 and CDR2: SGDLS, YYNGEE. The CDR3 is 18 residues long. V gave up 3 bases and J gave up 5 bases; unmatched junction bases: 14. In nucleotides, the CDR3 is TGTGCCAGCAGCGCCTGGTTCGGGACAGGGATCGAGACCGGGGAGCTGTTTTTT. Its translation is CASSAWFGTGIETGELFF.

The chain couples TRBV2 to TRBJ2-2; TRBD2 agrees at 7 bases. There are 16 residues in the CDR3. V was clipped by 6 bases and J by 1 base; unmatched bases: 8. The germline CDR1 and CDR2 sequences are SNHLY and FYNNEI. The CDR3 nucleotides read TGTGCCAGCAGAGCCGGGACTACTGTGAACACCGGGGAGCTGTTTTTT. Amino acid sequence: CASRAGTTVNTGELFF.

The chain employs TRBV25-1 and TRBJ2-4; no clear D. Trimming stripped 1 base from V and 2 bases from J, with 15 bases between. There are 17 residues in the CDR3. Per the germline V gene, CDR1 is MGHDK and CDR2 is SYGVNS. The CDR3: CASSESGTAPSKNIQYF. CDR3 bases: TGTGCCAGCAGTGAATCGGGTACAGCACCCTCCAAAAACATTCAGTACTTC.

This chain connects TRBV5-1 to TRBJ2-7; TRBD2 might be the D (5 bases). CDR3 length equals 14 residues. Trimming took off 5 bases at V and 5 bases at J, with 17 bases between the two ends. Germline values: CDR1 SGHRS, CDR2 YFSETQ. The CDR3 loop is CASRIDYGNDEQYF. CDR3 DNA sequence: TGCGCCAGCAGGATTGACTACGGGAACGACGAGCAGTACTTC. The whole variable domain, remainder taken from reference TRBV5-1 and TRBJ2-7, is KAGVTQTPRYLIKTRGQQVTLSCSPISGHRSVSWYQQTPGQGLQFLFEYFSETQRNKGNFPGRFSGRQFSNSRSEMNVSTLELGDSALYLCASRIDYGNDEQYFGPGTRLTVT.

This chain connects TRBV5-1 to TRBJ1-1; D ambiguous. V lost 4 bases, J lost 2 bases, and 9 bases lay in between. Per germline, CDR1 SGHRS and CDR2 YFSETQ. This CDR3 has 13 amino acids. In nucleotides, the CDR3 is TGCGCCAGCAGCGGGCAACCCAACACTGAAGCTTTCTTT. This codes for CASSGQPNTEAFF.

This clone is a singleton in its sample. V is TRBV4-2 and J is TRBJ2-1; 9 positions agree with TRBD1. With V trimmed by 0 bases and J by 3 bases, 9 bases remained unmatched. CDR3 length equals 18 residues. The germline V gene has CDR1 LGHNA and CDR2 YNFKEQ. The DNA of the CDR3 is TGTGCCAGCAGCCAAGATGAATCCCCGGGACAGGGCTACAATGAGCAGTTCTTC. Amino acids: CASSQDESPGQGYNEQFF.

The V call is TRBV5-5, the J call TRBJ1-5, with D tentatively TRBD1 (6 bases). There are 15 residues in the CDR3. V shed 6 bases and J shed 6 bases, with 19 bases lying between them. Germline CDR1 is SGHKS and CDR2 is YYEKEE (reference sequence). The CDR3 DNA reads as TGTGCCAGCAAAGTCGGGACAATCCGGGGTCAGCCCCAGCATTTT. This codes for CASKVGTIRGQPQHF.

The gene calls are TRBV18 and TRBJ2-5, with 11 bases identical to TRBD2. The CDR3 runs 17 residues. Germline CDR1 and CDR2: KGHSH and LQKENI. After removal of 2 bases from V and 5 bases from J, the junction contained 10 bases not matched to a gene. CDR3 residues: CASSPVLAGGSRETQYF. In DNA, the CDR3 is TGTGCCAGCTCACCAGTCCTAGCGGGAGGCTCGCGGGAGACCCAGTACTTC.

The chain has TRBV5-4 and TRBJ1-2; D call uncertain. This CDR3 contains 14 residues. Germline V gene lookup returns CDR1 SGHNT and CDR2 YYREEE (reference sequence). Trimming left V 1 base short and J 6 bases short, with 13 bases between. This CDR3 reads CASSLYGYGNGYTF. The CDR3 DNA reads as TGTGCCAGCAGCTTGTATGGCTACGGAAATGGCTACACCTTC. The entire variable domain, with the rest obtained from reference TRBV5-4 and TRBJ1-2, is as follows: ETGVTQSPTHLIKTRGQQVTLRCSSQSGHNTVSWYQQALGQGPQFIFQYYREEENGRGNFPPRFSGLQFPNYSSELNVNALELDDSALYLCASSLYGYGNGYTFGSGTRLTVV.

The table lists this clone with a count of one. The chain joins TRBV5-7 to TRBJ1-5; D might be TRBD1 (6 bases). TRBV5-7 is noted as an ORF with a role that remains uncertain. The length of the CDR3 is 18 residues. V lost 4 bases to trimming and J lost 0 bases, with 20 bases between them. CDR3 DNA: TGTGCCAGCAGCGCTAGGGACATACTTAAATATAGCAATCAGCCCCAGCATTTT. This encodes CASSARDILKYSNQPQHF.

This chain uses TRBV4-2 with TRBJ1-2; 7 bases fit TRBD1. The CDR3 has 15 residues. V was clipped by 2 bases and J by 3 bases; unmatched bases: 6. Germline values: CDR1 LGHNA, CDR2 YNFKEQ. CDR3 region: CASSQFDREDYGYTF. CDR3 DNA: TGTGCCAGCAGCCAATTCGACAGGGAGGACTATGGCTACACCTTC.

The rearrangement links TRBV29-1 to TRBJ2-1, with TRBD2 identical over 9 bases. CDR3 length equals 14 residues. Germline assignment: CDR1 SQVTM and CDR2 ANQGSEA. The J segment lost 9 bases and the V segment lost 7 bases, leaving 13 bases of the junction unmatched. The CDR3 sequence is CSARVAGVGGEQFF. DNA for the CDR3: TGCAGCGCGAGAGTAGCGGGAGTTGGAGGTGAGCAGTTCTTC.

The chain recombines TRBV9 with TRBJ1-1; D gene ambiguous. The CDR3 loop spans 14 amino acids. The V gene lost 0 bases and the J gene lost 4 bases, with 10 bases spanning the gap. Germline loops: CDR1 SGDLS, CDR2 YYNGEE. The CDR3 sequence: CASSVALGGTEAFF. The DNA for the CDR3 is TGTGCCAGCAGCGTAGCTCTGGGCGGCACTGAAGCTTTCTTT.

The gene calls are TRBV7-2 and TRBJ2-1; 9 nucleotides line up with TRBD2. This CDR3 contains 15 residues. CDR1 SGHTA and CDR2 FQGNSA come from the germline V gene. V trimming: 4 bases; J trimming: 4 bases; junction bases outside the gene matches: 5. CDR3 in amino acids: CASSSGTSSYNEQFF. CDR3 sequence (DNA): TGTGCCAGCAGCTCCGGGACTAGCAGTTACAATGAGCAGTTCTTC.

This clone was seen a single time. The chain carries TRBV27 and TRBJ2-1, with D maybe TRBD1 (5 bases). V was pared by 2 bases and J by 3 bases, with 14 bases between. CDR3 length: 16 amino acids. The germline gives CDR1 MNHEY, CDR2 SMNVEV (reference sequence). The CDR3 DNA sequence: TGTGCCAGCAGTTTAGGGGCGGAAGGTTTCTACAATGAGCAGTTCTTC. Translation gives CASSLGAEGFYNEQFF.

CDR3 residues: CASSYAGGGGNTIYF. The CDR3 DNA reads TGTGCCAGCAGTTACGCAGGGGGCGGAGGAAACACCATATATTTT. The gene calls are TRBV6-5 and TRBJ1-3, with 8 bases lining up with TRBD1. Germline values: CDR1 MNHEY, CDR2 SVGAGI. J was trimmed by 4 bases and V by 2 bases; bases with no gene match: 4. This CDR3 region has 15 residues.

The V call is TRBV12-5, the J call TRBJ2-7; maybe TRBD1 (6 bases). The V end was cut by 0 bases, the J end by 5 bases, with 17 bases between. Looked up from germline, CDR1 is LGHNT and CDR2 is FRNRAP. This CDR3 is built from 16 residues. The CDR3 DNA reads TGTGCTAGTGGTTTGGTACCGAAAACAGGGCTCGACGAGCAGTACTTC. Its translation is CASGLVPKTGLDEQYF.

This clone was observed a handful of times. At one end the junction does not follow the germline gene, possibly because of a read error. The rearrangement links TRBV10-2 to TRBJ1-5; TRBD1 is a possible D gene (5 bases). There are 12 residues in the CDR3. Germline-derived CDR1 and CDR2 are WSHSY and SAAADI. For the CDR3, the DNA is TGCGCCAGCAGTGAGTCTAGACAGCACCAGCATTTT. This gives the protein CASSESRQHQHF.

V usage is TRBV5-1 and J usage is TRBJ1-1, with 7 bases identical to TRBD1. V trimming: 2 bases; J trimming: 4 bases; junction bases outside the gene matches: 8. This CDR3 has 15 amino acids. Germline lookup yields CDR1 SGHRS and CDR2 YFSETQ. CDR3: CASSFSNAGGTEAFF. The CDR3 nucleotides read TGCGCCAGCAGCTTTTCGAATGCAGGGGGCACTGAAGCTTTCTTT.

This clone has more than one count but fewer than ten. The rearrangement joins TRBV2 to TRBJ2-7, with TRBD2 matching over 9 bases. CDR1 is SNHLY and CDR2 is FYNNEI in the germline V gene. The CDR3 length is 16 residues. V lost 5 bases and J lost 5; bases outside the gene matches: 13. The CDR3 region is CASSTPEREVSHEQYF. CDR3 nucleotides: TGTGCCAGCAGTACCCCCGAGCGGGAGGTTTCCCACGAGCAGTACTTC.

The CDR3 protein is CASSIVGRGMNTEAFF. DNA for the CDR3: TGTGCCAGTAGTATAGTAGGGCGAGGCATGAACACTGAAGCTTTCTTT. This chain uses TRBV19 with TRBJ1-1; D not resolved. Trimming left V 1 base short and J 0 bases short, with 12 bases between. The CDR3 has 16 residues. Germline assignment: CDR1 LNHDA and CDR2 SQIVND (reference sequence).

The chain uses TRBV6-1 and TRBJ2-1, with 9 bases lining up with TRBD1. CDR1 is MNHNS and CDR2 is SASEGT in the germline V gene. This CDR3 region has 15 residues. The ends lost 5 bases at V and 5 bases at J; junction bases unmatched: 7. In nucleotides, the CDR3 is TGTGCCAGCAGTCCAAGGACAGGGGTCAACAATGAGCAGTTCTTC. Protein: CASSPRTGVNNEQFF.

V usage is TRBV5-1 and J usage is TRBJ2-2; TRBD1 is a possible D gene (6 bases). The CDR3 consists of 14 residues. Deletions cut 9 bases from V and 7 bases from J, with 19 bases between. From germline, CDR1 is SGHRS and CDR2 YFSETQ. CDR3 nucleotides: TGCGCCACCACCTTAGGGGGAGACTTCGGGGAGCTGTTTTTT. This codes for CATTLGGDFGELFF.

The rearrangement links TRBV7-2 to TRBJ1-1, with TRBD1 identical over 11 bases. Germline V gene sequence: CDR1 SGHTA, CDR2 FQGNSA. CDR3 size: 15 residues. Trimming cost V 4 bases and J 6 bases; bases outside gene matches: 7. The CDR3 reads CASSSGQGASAEAFF. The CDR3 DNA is TGTGCCAGCAGCTCAGGACAGGGGGCCTCGGCTGAAGCTTTCTTT.

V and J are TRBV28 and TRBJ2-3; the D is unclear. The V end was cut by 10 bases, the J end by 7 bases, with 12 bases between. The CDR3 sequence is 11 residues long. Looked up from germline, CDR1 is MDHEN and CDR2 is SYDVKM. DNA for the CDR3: TGTGCCACCAGGTTATCAAATACGCAGTATTTT. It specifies CATRLSNTQYF.

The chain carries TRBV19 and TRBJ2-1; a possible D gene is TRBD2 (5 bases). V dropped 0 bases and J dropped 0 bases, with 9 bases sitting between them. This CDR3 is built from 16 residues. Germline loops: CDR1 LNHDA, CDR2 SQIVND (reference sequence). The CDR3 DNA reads TGTGCCAGTAGTATAGATCGGGATAGCTCCTACAATGAGCAGTTCTTC. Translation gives CASSIDRDSSYNEQFF.

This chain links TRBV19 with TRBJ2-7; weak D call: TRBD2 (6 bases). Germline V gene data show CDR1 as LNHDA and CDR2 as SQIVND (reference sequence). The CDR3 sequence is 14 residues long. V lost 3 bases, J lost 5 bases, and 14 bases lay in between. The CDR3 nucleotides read TGTGCCAGTAGTATTCAGGACTACGCTCACGAGCAGTACTTC. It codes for CASSIQDYAHEQYF.